The present TCR beta chain was sequenced within a study of tumor and adjacent non-tumor tissue in lung cancer. Study details: The patients, approximately nine men and four to six women, were about 31 to 85 with stage I to III disease. Each sample yielded some 4 million productive TCRbeta reads on average. Study-wide results and limits: Patients with more diverse tumor TCRs had worse survival. Top 100 clones took a larger repertoire share in normal lung.

After removal of 5 bases from V and 8 bases from J, the junction contained 10 bases not matched to a gene. The CDR3 runs to 15 residues. Germline V gene sequence: CDR1 MDHEN, CDR2 SYDVKM. This sample's RNA came from whole unsorted tissue. TCRbeta libraries were built with three rounds of nested PCR, modified from ARM-PCR. Using its own MiXCR run on the multiplex PCR reads, TCRdb lists one record per CDR3 protein. This sample has about 90,000 distinct CDR3 sequences; 61% occur once, and the top ten carry roughly 15%. Of note for this clonotype: Its antigen is still unknown.

This chain joins TRBV28 and TRBJ2-1; 9 bases are shared with TRBD1. The clonotype was recovered from a man aged 65 to 85 with non-small cell lung cancer. Input material: lung tumor tissue. CDR3 nucleotide sequence: TGTGCCAGCAGTCCCCTGGGACAGGGATACGATGAGCAGTTCTTC. As protein: CASSPLGQGYDEQFF. The variable domain in full, with the rest retrieved from reference TRBV28 and TRBJ2-1, is DVKVTQSSRYLVKRTGEKVFLECVQDMDHENMFWYRQDPGLGLRLIYFSYDVKMKEKGDIPEGYSVSREKKERFSLILESASTNQTSMYLCASSPLGQGYDEQFFGPGTRLTVL.